Below are 19 T cell receptor beta chains sequenced from a single sample in a study of tumor-infiltrating lymphocytes in primary liver carcinoma. Starting material for RNA and DNA co-extraction consisted of about 20-32 mg of unsorted bulk tissue. Starting from 500 ng of total RNA, TCR beta cDNA was produced with a primer in the constant region. Investigators got TCR beta libraries out of three nested multiplex PCR rounds, done with slightly modified ARM-PCR. Forward primers for TRBV1-TRBV30 and a C-beta reverse primer served the first two PCR rounds, at about 10 cycles each. In TCRdb, the multiplex PCR reads were re-called with MiXCR into one record per CDR3 protein. The table has 75,000 to 80,000 distinct CDR3 sequences, roughly 69% seen once; the top ten hold approximately 26%. The source material was tumor-adjacent normal liver tissue. All receptors come from a middle-aged man with primary liver carcinoma and hepatitis B virus infection.

The table lists this clonotype with many counts. The rearrangement links TRBV5-1 to TRBJ2-7; D unresolved. Germline CDR1 SGHRS, CDR2 YFSETQ. The CDR3 extends over 11 amino acids. The V end lost 2 bases, the J end lost 5 bases, and 5 bases lay between the germline ends. The CDR3: CASSLNNEQYF. Here the CDR3 DNA reads TGCGCCAGCAGCTTAAACAACGAGCAGTACTTC.

Concerning this clonotype itself: A junction end diverges from the germline sequence, so it may reflect a read error. This chain uses TRBV6-2 or TRBV6-3 with TRBJ2-6, with 7 bases lining up with TRBD2. This CDR3 is 18 amino acids long. CDR1 is MNHEY, CDR2 SVGEGT, per germline. CDR3 bases: TGTGCCAGCAGTTACGAAGGCGGGAGTGGGTCTGGGACCAACGTCCTGACTTTC. Residues: CASSYEGGSGSGTNVLTF.

Concerning this clonotype itself: A much bigger clone sits one base away, suggesting this may be a read error. The chain carries TRBV6-2 or TRBV6-3 and TRBJ2-7; 8 bases agree with TRBD2. The CDR3 is made up of 13 amino acids. Germline CDR1 and CDR2: MNHEY and SVGEGT. The J segment lost 6 bases and the V segment lost 2 bases, leaving 3 bases of the junction unmatched. Here the CDR3 reads CASSYGLASEQYF. Here the CDR3 DNA reads TGTGCCAGCAGTTACGGACTAGCAAGCGAGCAGTACTTC.

This clonotype came up many times. The V call is TRBV29-1, the J call TRBJ2-1; 11 bases are a match to TRBD1. The V segment lost 7 bases and the J segment 8 bases; nucleotides outside the gene matches: 10. This CDR3 is built from 14 residues. CDR1 is SQVTM and CDR2 is ANQGSEA in the germline V gene. The CDR3 spells CSGLPGQGVDEQFF. The CDR3, as DNA: TGCAGCGGATTGCCGGGACAGGGGGTGGATGAGCAGTTCTTC.

The V call is TRBV11-1, the J call TRBJ2-3; D gene ambiguous. V was cut by 5 bases and J by 15 bases, with 18 bases left in between. CDR3 length equals 12 residues. CDR1 and CDR2 from the germline V gene are SGHAT and FQDESV (reference sequence). The CDR3 DNA follows: TGTGCCAGCAGCACCTTGGCAGTTAGGCATTATTTT. It translates to CASSTLAVRHYF.

On this clonotype: A much more abundant neighbour one base away suggests this may be a read error. The V and J genes are TRBV10-2 and TRBJ2-7; 10 bases map to TRBD1. Germline V gene data show CDR1 as WSHSY and CDR2 as SAAADI. CDR3 length equals 15 residues. CDR3 amino acids: CASSVFPGTGDEQHF. The CDR3 nucleotides are TGCGCCAGCAGTGTATTTCCCGGGACAGGGGACGAGCAGCACTTC.

This clonotype was seen repeatedly, ten times or more. The chain is built from TRBV6-1 and TRBJ2-3, with 12 bases aligning to TRBD2. V was clipped by 5 bases and J by 5 bases; unmatched bases: 11. CDR1 and CDR2 from the germline V gene are MNHNS and SASEGT. The CDR3 extends over 17 amino acids. The CDR3 is CASSPELAGGPLDTQYF. CDR3 DNA sequence: TGTGCCAGCAGTCCTGAGCTAGCGGGAGGGCCCCTAGATACGCAGTATTTT.

Notes on this clonotype: Germline is not matched at one junction end, which may reflect a read error. The chain carries TRBV4-1 and TRBJ2-1, with D possibly matching TRBD1 (6 bases). The CDR3 is made up of 17 amino acids. CDR1 is MGHRA, CDR2 YSYEKL, per germline. The CDR3 region is CASSQERTAVSYNEQFF. The CDR3 DNA sequence: TGCGCCAGCAGCCAAGAGCGGACAGCGGTCTCCTACAATGAACAGTTCTTC.

This clonotype was picked up a small number of times. This could be a read error, since a much larger clone is one nucleotide away. This sequence joins TRBV14 and TRBJ1-1; maybe TRBD1 (6 bases). Germline V gene lookup returns CDR1 SGHDN and CDR2 FVKESK. The CDR3 is made up of 13 amino acids. CDR3 amino acids: CASSQMQGTEASF. The CDR3, as DNA: TGTGCCAGCAGCCAGATGCAGGGGACTGAAGCTTCCTTT.

The CDR3 spells CASSEQLNTEAFF. The CDR3 region has the DNA TGTGCCAGCAGCGAGCAGCTCAACACTGAAGCTTTCTTT. The rearrangement uses TRBV6-5 and TRBJ1-1, with no clear D. The CDR3 spans 13 residues. The germline V gene has CDR1 MNHEY and CDR2 SVGAGI. Trimming removed 6 bases at V and 2 bases at J, with 10 bases between.

Concerning this clonotype: The junction does not match germline at one end; this may be a read error. This chain joins TRBV6-5 and TRBJ2-3, with 7 bases identical to TRBD1. The CDR3 is 14 amino acids. Germline V CDR1 and CDR2: MNHEY, SVGAGI. This CDR3 is CASSYSSGQETQYF. The CDR3 DNA reads as TGTGCCAGCAGTTACTCGAGTGGACAGGAGACGCAATATTTT.

A remark on this clonotype: A read error is likely, as this CDR3 ends without the conserved phenylalanine or tryptophan. The V gene is TRBV6-1, the J gene TRBJ1-2; tentatively, D is TRBD1 (5 bases). CDR3 size: 13 residues. The V gene's germline CDR1 is MNHNS and CDR2 SASEGT. In nucleotides, the CDR3 is TGTGCCAGCAGTGAAGGGGGGGGATATGACTACACCATC. Its protein is CASSEGGGYDYTI.

On this clonotype: Lacking the conserved final phenylalanine or tryptophan, this CDR3 likely reflects a read error. CDR3 bases: TGTGCCTGGAGGGGCTCTGGGGTCAACGTCCTGACTTAC. This sequence encodes CAWRGSGVNVLTY. The chain links TRBV30 to TRBJ2-6; D gene unclear. Germline V gives CDR1 GTSNPN, CDR2 SVGIG (reference sequence). The CDR3 consists of 13 residues.

This clonotype was found many times. CDR3 nucleotides: TGCGCCAGCAGCCAAGGGGACAGGGGAGGCGAGCAGTACTTC. Translation: CASSQGDRGGEQYF. This chain joins TRBV4-1 and TRBJ2-7, with TRBD1 matching over 10 bases. The CDR3 spans 14 residues. Germline V CDR1 and CDR2: MGHRA, YSYEKL. J gave up 6 bases and V 1 base, and 3 bases lay outside the gene matches.

This clonotype was counted between two and nine times. This CDR3 fails to terminate in the conserved phenylalanine or tryptophan, so it likely reflects a read error. The chain uses TRBV7-9 and TRBJ2-5; D might be TRBD1 or TRBD2, each matching 5 bases. This CDR3 has 14 amino acids. Germline V lookup: CDR1 SEHNR, CDR2 FQNEAQ (reference sequence). The CDR3 spells CASSLERDQETQYL. The CDR3 DNA follows: TGTGCCAGCAGCCTAGAGAGGGACCAGGAGACCCAGTACCTC.

Concerning this clonotype: With a much larger clone just one base away, this may be a read error. The V and J genes are TRBV5-4 and TRBJ2-7, with D perhaps matching TRBD2 (6 bases). The CDR3 covers 13 residues. Germline lookup yields CDR1 SGHNT and CDR2 YYREEE (reference sequence). CDR3 sequence (DNA): TGTGTCAGCAGCTTTCAAGGGGAGGACGAGCAGTACTTC. Amino acid sequence: CVSSFQGEDEQYF.

This clonotype showed up just once. This rearrangement joins TRBV6-2 or TRBV6-3 to TRBJ2-1; D is unresolved. With 8 bases removed from V and 15 bases from J, the gap between germline ends came to 17 bases. The CDR3 runs to 11 residues. The germline CDR1 and CDR2 sequences are MNHEY and SVGEGT. The CDR3 protein is CASRYRASLFF. Here the CDR3 DNA reads TGTGCCAGCCGCTATCGTGCCTCCTTGTTCTTC.

The chain couples TRBV4-1 to TRBJ2-6; D ambiguous. The germline gives CDR1 MGHRA, CDR2 YSYEKL. The CDR3 sequence is 17 residues long. Trimming removed 0 bases at V and 1 base at J, with 10 bases between. DNA of the CDR3: TGCGCCAGCAGCCAAGAGAGGTTGGGATCTGGGGCCAACGTCCTGACTTTC. Amino acids: CASSQERLGSGANVLTF.

The chain is built from TRBV15 and TRBJ1-2; TRBD1 matches at 9 bases. Germline loops: CDR1 LNHNV, CDR2 YYDKDF (reference sequence). The CDR3 totals 16 residues. With 5 bases clipped from V and 4 bases from J, the junction kept 11 bases outside the gene matches. CDR3 coding DNA: TGTGCCACCAGCCCGGGAGAGACAGGGGGTGTCTATGGCTACACCTTC. Residues: CATSPGETGGVYGYTF. The full variable domain, with the rest looked up from reference TRBV15 and TRBJ1-2, is DAMVIQNPRYQVTQFGKPVTLSCSQTLNHNVMYWYQQKSSQAPKLLFHYYDKDFNNEADTPDNFQSRRPNTSFCFLDIRSPGLGDTAMYLCATSPGETGGVYGYTFGSGTRLTVV.